A single sample is the source of the 7 T cell receptor beta chains below, sequenced in a study of blood T cells in healthy people across ages. It was with a sample-barcoded 5' primer and a J-beta primer mix that a second PCR of about 6 to 12 cycles was run. TCRdb called the 5' RACE reads again in MiXCR, with one record for every CDR3 protein. There are 1.5 million to 2 million distinct CDR3 sequences in the sample; roughly 43% occur only once, and more than 20% lies in the top ten. Sequencing input: blood. The receptors derive from a human donor in good health.

This clonotype was seen a few times. The V gene is TRBV6-6, the J gene TRBJ1-1; unclear D gene. Trimming took off 0 bases at V and 0 bases at J, with 8 bases between the two ends. The germline V gene encodes CDR1 MNHNY and CDR2 SVGAGI (reference sequence). CDR3 length: 15 amino acids. The CDR3 region is CASSYSGRLNTEAFF. CDR3 coding DNA: TGTGCCAGCAGTTACTCTGGACGGCTGAACACTGAAGCTTTCTTT.

The V gene is TRBV12-5, the J gene TRBJ2-3, with D perhaps TRBD1 (5 bases). Germline CDR1 is LGHNT and CDR2 is FRNRAP. V lost 1 base, J lost 6 bases, and 11 bases lay in between. CDR3 length equals 14 residues. In DNA form, the CDR3 reads TGTGCTAGTGGTTTGGACAGGATAAGGGATACGCAGTATTTT. It is translated as CASGLDRIRDTQYF. The entire variable domain, with the rest obtained from reference TRBV12-5 and TRBJ2-3, is as follows: DARVTQTPRHKVTEMGQEVTMRCQPILGHNTVFWYRQTMMQGLELLAYFRNRAPLDDSGMPKDRFSAEMPDATLATLKIQPSEPRDSAVYFCASGLDRIRDTQYFGPGTRLTVL.

J is TRBJ2-3 and V is TRBV20-1; 8 bases are shared with TRBD1. Germline V CDR1 and CDR2: DFQATT, SNEGSKA (reference sequence). V shed 6 bases and J 5 bases; nucleotides not matched to a gene: 10. CDR3 length: 14 amino acids. CDR3 coding DNA: TGCAGTGCACAGACAGGGGAGTTTCGAGATACGCAGTATTTT. Its translation is CSAQTGEFRDTQYF.

V gene TRBV6-2 or TRBV6-3 combines with J gene TRBJ1-1; D uncertain. CDR1 and CDR2 from the germline V gene are MNHEY and SVGEGT. V was trimmed by 5 bases and J by 8 bases, leaving 9 bases between them. The CDR3 contains 11 residues. DNA of the CDR3: TGTGCCAGCAGTCCGGGAATGGAAGCTTTCTTT. It translates to CASSPGMEAFF.

This sequence joins TRBV14 and TRBJ2-5; no clear D. Near its end, the DNA agrees better with TRBJ2-1, so the J call may be wrong. CDR3 size: 13 residues. CDR1 is SGHDN, CDR2 FVKESK, per germline. CDR3 region: CATSTGYQETQFF. CDR3 nucleotide sequence: TGTGCCACCTCGACGGGCTACCAAGAGACCCAGTTCTTC.

This rearrangement joins TRBV6-2 or TRBV6-3 to TRBJ2-5; weak D call: TRBD1 (6 bases). CDR3 length: 15 residues. V shed 7 bases and J shed 4 bases, with 19 bases lying between them. Germline V gives CDR1 MNHEY, CDR2 SVGEGT. The CDR3 region has the DNA TGTGCCAGCACCCCACGGCAGGGGCTTCGAGAGACCCAGTACTTC. Translated, it gives CASTPRQGLRETQYF.

V is TRBV10-3 and J is TRBJ1-3; D possibly corresponds to TRBD1 (5 bases). Deletions cut 10 bases from V and 8 bases from J, with 24 bases between. The CDR3 length is 15 residues. CDR1 and CDR2 (germline): ENHRY, SYGVKD. The CDR3 DNA sequence: TGTGCCACAGGGCTTTCAGGACCTGCGTTGGACACCATATATTTT. This encodes CATGLSGPALDTIYF.